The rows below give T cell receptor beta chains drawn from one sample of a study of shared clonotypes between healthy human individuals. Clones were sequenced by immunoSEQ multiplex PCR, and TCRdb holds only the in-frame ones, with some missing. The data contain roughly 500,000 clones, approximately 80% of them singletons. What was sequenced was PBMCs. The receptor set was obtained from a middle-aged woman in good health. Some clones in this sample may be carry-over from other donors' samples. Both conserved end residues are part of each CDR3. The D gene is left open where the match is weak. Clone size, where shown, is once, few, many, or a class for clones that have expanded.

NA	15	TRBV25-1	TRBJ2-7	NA	CASTSSKGGIYEQYF	TGTGCCAGCACGTCGTCTAAGGGGGGTATCTACGAGCAGTACTTC
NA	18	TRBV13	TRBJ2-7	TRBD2	CASSLAIGTSGKFYEQYF	TGTGCCAGCAGCTTAGCCATCGGGACTAGCGGGAAGTTCTACGAGCAGTACTTC
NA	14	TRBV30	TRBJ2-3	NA	CAWNLFSSTDTQYF	TGCGCCTGGAACCTCTTCTCTAGCACAGATACGCAGTATTTT
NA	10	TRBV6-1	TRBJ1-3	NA	CASEGNTIYF	TGTGCCAGCGAGGGAAACACCATATATTTT
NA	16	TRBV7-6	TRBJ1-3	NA	CASGPPGLNSGNTIYF	TGTGCCAGCGGTCCACCGGGGCTGAACTCTGGAAACACCATATATTTT
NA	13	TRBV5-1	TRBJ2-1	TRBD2	CASSSILAGGQFF	TGCGCCAGCAGCTCGATACTAGCGGGAGGGCAGTTCTTC
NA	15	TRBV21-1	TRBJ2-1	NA	CASSKEGGVAGEQFF	TGTGCCAGCAGCAAAGAAGGGGGGGTAGCTGGGGAGCAGTTCTTC
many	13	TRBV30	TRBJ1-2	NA	CAWSVIGTQGYTF	TGTGCCTGGAGTGTAATAGGGACGCAAGGCTACACCTTC
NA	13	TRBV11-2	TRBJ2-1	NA	CASSPLGLSEQFF	TGTGCCAGCAGCCCTCTGGGGTTGAGTGAGCAGTTCTTC
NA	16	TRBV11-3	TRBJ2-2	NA	CASSLRGQANTGELFF	TGTGCCAGCAGCTTACGAGGCCAGGCGAACACCGGGGAGCTGTTTTTT
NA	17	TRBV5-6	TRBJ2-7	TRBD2	CASSPDRLAGDWYEQYF	TGTGCCAGCAGCCCGGATAGGCTAGCGGGAGATTGGTACGAGCAGTACTTC
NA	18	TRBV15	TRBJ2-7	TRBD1	CATSRDYFGTGQGVGQYF	TGTGCCACCAGCAGAGATTACTTCGGAACGGGACAGGGTGTGGGGCAGTACTTC
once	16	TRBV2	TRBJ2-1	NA	CAGGTPYMSDYNEQFF	TGTGCCGGGGGGACCCCGTATATGTCTGACTACAATGAGCAGTTCTTC
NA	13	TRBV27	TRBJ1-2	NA	CASSWGRIYGYTF	TGTGCCAGCAGTTGGGGACGGATCTATGGCTACACCTTC
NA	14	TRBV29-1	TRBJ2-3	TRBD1	CSGWTGALGDTQYF	TGCAGCGGGTGGACAGGGGCTTTGGGAGATACGCAGTATTTT
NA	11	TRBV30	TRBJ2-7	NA	CAWSVESGPHF	TGTGCCTGGAGTGTAGAGTCAGGGCCACACTTC
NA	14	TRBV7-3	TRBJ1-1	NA	CASSFEGASTEAFF	TGTGCCAGCAGCTTTGAAGGGGCTAGCACTGAAGCTTTCTTT
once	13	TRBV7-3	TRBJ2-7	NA	CASSRDGALEQYF	TGTGCCAGCAGCCGGGACGGCGCCTTGGAGCAGTACTTC
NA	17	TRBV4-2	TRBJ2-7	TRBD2	CASSQVFVQREAYEQYF	TGTGCCAGCAGCCAAGTCTTCGTACAGCGGGAGGCCTACGAGCAGTACTTC
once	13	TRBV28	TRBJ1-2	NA	CASSFATAYGYTF	TGTGCCAGCAGTTTCGCGACAGCCTATGGCTACACCTTC
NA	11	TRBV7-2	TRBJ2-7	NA	CASSFNYEQYF	TGTGCCAGCAGCTTCAACTACGAGCAGTACTTC
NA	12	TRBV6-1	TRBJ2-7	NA	CASRGLHYEQYF	TGTGCCAGCAGAGGGCTACACTACGAGCAGTACTTC
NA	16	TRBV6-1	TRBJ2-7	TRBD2	CASSEAASGSSYEQYF	TGTGCCAGCAGTGAGGCGGCTAGCGGGAGTTCGTACGAGCAGTACTTC
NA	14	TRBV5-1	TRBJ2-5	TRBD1	CASTPGTGEETQYF	TGCGCCAGCACCCCCGGGACAGGGGAAGAGACCCAGTACTTC
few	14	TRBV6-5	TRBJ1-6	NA	CASRPGRNNSPLHF	TGTGCCAGCAGACCGGGACGGAATAATTCACCCCTCCACTTT
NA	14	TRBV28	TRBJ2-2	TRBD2	CASRNGGATGELFF	TGTGCCAGCAGAAACGGGGGGGCTACCGGGGAGCTGTTTTTT
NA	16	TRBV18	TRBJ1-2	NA	CASSPPNRPDTYGYTF	TGTGCCAGCTCACCACCGAATCGTCCAGATACCTATGGCTACACCTTC
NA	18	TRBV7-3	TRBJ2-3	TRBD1	CASSLASLQGAPTDTQYF	TGTGCCAGCAGCTTAGCGTCCCTACAGGGGGCGCCGACAGATACGCAGTATTTT
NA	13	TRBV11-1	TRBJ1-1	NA	CASSPRGGTEASF	TGTGCCAGCAGCCCCCGAGGGGGAACTGAAGCTTCCTTT
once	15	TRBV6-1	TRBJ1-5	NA	CASSERAGINQPQHF	TGTGCCAGCAGTGAAAGGGCAGGGATTAATCAGCCCCAGCATTTT
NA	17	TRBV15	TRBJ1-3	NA	CATSRDSGARLGNTIYF	TGTGCCACCAGCAGAGATAGCGGGGCCAGGCTGGGAAACACCATATATTTT